These 14 T cell receptor beta chains were sequenced from one sample in a study of T-cell reconstitution after alpha-beta-depleted transplantation in children. Construction of the TCRbeta library involved unique molecular identifiers. TCRdb re-called the PCR reads with MiXCR, one entry per CDR3 protein. The data hold hundreds of thousands of distinct CDR3 sequences, with 10% to 13% observed a single time. Here the sequenced sample was PBMCs from the stem cell graft donor, taken from the stem cell graft. These receptors all stem from a human donor who donated a stem cell graft to a child with acute myeloid leukemia.

This clonotype was observed many times. This chain links TRBV21-1 with TRBJ2-4; whether TRBD2, the table's D call, matches the DNA was not checked. TRBV21-1 is designated a pseudogene. The CDR3 contains 21 residues. The CDR3 DNA reads as TGTGCCAGCAGCTCTACCGAGACCGGGACTAGCGGGATATGGGCCAAAAACATTCAGTACTTC. This translates into CASSSTETGTSGIWAKNIQYF.

A few counts support this clonotype. J is TRBJ2-1 and V is TRBV20-1; perhaps D is TRBD1 or TRBD2 (7 bases each). There are 14 residues in the CDR3. V lost 6 bases and J 7 bases, leaving 19 bases between the germline ends. Germline loops: CDR1 DFQATT, CDR2 SNEGSKA (reference sequence). The CDR3 spells CSAPWEGAVNEQFF. The CDR3 region has the DNA TGCAGTGCCCCCTGGGAGGGGGCGGTAAATGAGCAGTTCTTC.

This clonotype was detected a few times. This chain joins TRBV6-5 and TRBJ2-2, with a tentative D call TRBD2 (6 bases). The germline V gene encodes CDR1 MNHEY and CDR2 SVGAGI. V was pared by 10 bases and J by 6 bases, with 18 bases between. This CDR3 spans 14 amino acids. The CDR3, as DNA: TGTGCCACCCTCTTAACCGGGACTTCCGGGGAGCTGTTTTTT. Its protein is CATLLTGTSGELFF.

This chain connects TRBV20-1 to TRBJ2-1, with D unclear. There are 13 residues in the CDR3. The V end lost 6 bases, the J end lost 3 bases, and 12 bases lay between the germline ends. Germline assignment: CDR1 DFQATT and CDR2 SNEGSKA (reference sequence). In DNA, the CDR3 is TGCAGTGCCTCTTTCCAGCGCTACAATGAGCAGTTCTTC. It translates to CSASFQRYNEQFF.

The table lists this clonotype with many counts. V and J are TRBV9 and TRBJ2-1, with TRBD2 matching over 8 bases. With 3 bases clipped from V and 2 bases from J, the junction kept 4 bases outside the gene matches. This CDR3 spans 15 amino acids. The germline V gene encodes CDR1 SGDLS and CDR2 YYNGEE. CDR3 loop: CASSEREGPYNEQFF. CDR3 nucleotides: TGTGCCAGCAGCGAACGGGAGGGGCCCTACAATGAGCAGTTCTTC. Full variable domain (outside the CDR3, taken from reference TRBV9 and TRBJ2-1): DSGVTQTPKHLITATGQRVTLRCSPRSGDLSVYWYQQSLDQGLQFLIQYYNGEERAKGNILERFSAQQFPDLHSELNLSSLELGDSALYFCASSEREGPYNEQFFGPGTRLTVL.

This clonotype was found a few times. This chain uses TRBV2 with TRBJ2-3; 12 bases agree with TRBD2. CDR3 size: 17 residues. Per the germline V gene, CDR1 is SNHLY and CDR2 is FYNNEI. V shed 6 bases and J 1 base; nucleotides not matched to a gene: 8. CDR3 protein: CASSVARTSGGTDTQYF. In DNA form, the CDR3 reads TGTGCCAGCAGCGTAGCCCGGACTAGCGGGGGCACAGATACGCAGTATTTT.

The J gene is TRBJ1-1, the V gene TRBV5-6; tentatively, D is TRBD1 (6 bases). The ends were cut back, 2 bases at V and 0 bases at J, with 14 bases in the middle. Germline V gene lookup returns CDR1 SGHDT and CDR2 YYEEEE. This CDR3 contains 16 residues. The CDR3 reads CASSLHRARLNTEAFF. CDR3 bases: TGTGCCAGCAGCTTACACAGGGCACGACTGAACACTGAAGCTTTCTTT.

V usage is TRBV15 and J usage is TRBJ1-1, with 7 bases identical to TRBD1. This CDR3 comprises 15 residues. In germline, CDR1 is LNHNV, CDR2 YYDKDF (reference sequence). The junction had 7 bases not matched to a gene; V was cut back by 0 bases and J by 6 bases. The CDR3, as DNA: TGTGCCACCAGCAGAGAGAAGGGGGCGCGGGCTGAAGCTTTCTTT. It translates to CATSREKGARAEAFF.

The chain carries TRBV6-2 or TRBV6-3 and TRBJ2-7; D is possibly TRBD1 or TRBD2 (5 bases each). Germline V lookup: CDR1 MNHEY, CDR2 SVGEGT. This CDR3 has 15 residues. Trimming stripped 5 bases from V and 2 bases from J, with 16 bases between. The CDR3 loop reads CASSPLGVRPYEQYF. The CDR3 DNA is TGTGCCAGCAGTCCCCTGGGGGTTAGACCCTACGAGCAGTACTTC.

The chain employs TRBV12-3 or TRBV12-4 and TRBJ2-3, with 13 positions matching TRBD2. The CDR3 runs to 15 residues. After removal of 6 bases from V and 6 bases from J, the junction contained 6 bases not matched to a gene. The CDR3 here is CASRLAGGPDDTQYF. The CDR3 nucleotides read TGTGCCAGCAGACTAGCGGGAGGGCCGGACGATACGCAGTATTTT.

This clonotype was seen many times. The chain employs TRBV6-2 or TRBV6-3 and TRBJ2-3, with a possible D match to TRBD2 (5 bases). CDR3 length equals 13 residues. Germline V CDR1 and CDR2: MNHEY, SVGEGT. V was trimmed by 2 bases and J by 5 bases, leaving 8 bases between them. The CDR3 sequence: CASSYQSGDTQYF. CDR3 coding DNA: TGTGCCAGCAGTTACCAGAGCGGAGATACGCAGTATTTT.

This clonotype was observed a handful of times. The genes are TRBV12-3 or TRBV12-4 and TRBJ2-5, with D possibly being TRBD2 (7 bases). Trimming took off 4 bases at V and 4 bases at J, with 13 bases between the two ends. This CDR3 is 14 amino acids long. CDR3 sequence reads: CASSSGGPLETQYF. The CDR3 bases are TGTGCCAGCAGTTCCGGGGGGCCGTTAGAGACCCAGTACTTC.

The chain recombines TRBV3-1 with TRBJ1-5; 10 bases fit TRBD1. Trimming took 3 bases from V and 7 from J; bases not matched to a gene: 0. Germline V lookup: CDR1 LGHDT, CDR2 YNNKEL (reference sequence). This CDR3 is 13 amino acids long. The CDR3 DNA sequence: TGTGCCAGCAGCCAGGGACAGGGGCAGCCCCAGCATTTT. Protein product: CASSQGQGQPQHF.

There are a few counts of this clonotype. The chain has TRBV7-9 and TRBJ2-7, with D perhaps TRBD1 or TRBD2 (5 bases each). CDR3 length equals 14 residues. CDR1 and CDR2 (germline): SEHNR, FQNEAQ (reference sequence). V gave up 3 bases and J gave up 7 bases, with 16 bases separating them. The CDR3 here is CASSFTRGDEEQYF. DNA for the CDR3: TGTGCCAGCAGCTTTACTAGGGGTGATGAAGAGCAGTACTTC.